The 24 T cell receptor beta chains presented below share a single source sample, sequenced in a study of T cell repertoires in cytomegalovirus infection (dated by TCRdb to the late 2010s). Explained via the paper, the treatment or condition label denotes: in vitro stimulation with specific CMV peptide epitopes to enrich CMV-specific T cells. Sequencing relied on an Illumina HiSeq 1500. The public reads were run again by TCRdb, first through fastp at Q25 and then through MiXCR, and only productive beta chains were kept. Every CDR3 protein is listed once, alongside the most common genes and DNA of its rows. The sample table lists about 700,000 distinct CDR3 sequences, about 30% of them with a count of one. The top ten hold 15% to 20% of the sample. These receptors' antigens are unknown. The sample here was cultured PBMCs, taken from culture after CMV antigen stimulation. The receptors originated from a human donor in good health (CMV status not recorded). Some clones in this sample may be carry-over from other donors' samples.

The chain has TRBV10-3 and TRBJ2-1; unclear D gene. CDR3 size: 13 residues. Germline V lookup: CDR1 ENHRY, CDR2 SYGVKD. Trimming left V 4 bases short and J 6 bases short, with 10 bases between. CDR3: CAISGYTGNEQFF. The CDR3 bases are TGTGCCATCAGTGGCTACACCGGCAATGAGCAGTTCTTC.

The chain carries TRBV7-2 and TRBJ2-3; D possibly corresponds to TRBD2 (5 bases). The CDR3 is 14 residues long. The V gene lost 3 bases and the J gene lost 1 base, with 8 bases spanning the gap. The V gene's germline CDR1 is SGHTA and CDR2 FQGNSA. CDR3 region: CASSLWTGTDTQYF. The DNA of the CDR3 is TGTGCCAGCAGCTTGTGGACTGGCACAGATACGCAGTATTTT.

This clonotype was seen at least ten times. V gene TRBV7-6 combines with J gene TRBJ2-3; D is unresolved. V was shortened by 4 bases and J by 3 bases, with 5 bases between the two germline ends. Germline values: CDR1 SGHVS, CDR2 FNYEAQ. The CDR3 is 12 residues long. In nucleotides, the CDR3 is TGTGCCAGCAGCTCCTGGACAGATACGCAGTATTTT. It translates to CASSSWTDTQYF. Supplemented by reference TRBV7-6 and TRBJ2-3, the full variable domain reads GAGVSQSPRYKVTKRGQDVALRCDPISGHVSLYWYRQALGQGPEFLTYFNYEAQQDKSGLPNDRFSAERPEGSISTLTIQRTEQRDSAMYRCASSSWTDTQYFGPGTRLTVL.

V is TRBV20-1 and J is TRBJ2-3; a weak D match, TRBD2 (6 bases). CDR1 DFQATT and CDR2 SNEGSKA come from the germline V gene (reference sequence). The CDR3 is made up of 15 amino acids. The V gene lost 3 bases and the J gene lost 3 bases, with 16 bases spanning the gap. CDR3 loop: CSASGRSMGTDTQYF. The CDR3 nucleotides read TGCAGTGCTAGTGGGAGGAGTATGGGGACAGATACGCAGTATTTT.

This sequence joins TRBV10-3 and TRBJ1-2; TRBD1 aligns across 7 bases. The CDR3 covers 17 residues. Per the germline V gene, CDR1 is ENHRY and CDR2 is SYGVKD. J was trimmed by 2 bases and V by 2 bases; bases with no gene match: 11. The CDR3 loop is CAISEPFTGVGNYGYTF. Written as DNA, the CDR3 is TGTGCCATCAGTGAGCCCTTCACAGGGGTTGGGAACTATGGCTACACCTTC.

This rearrangement joins TRBV11-2 to TRBJ2-1; weak D call: TRBD1 (6 bases). Germline CDR1 reads SGHAT; CDR2 reads FQNNGV. The CDR3 spans 14 residues. Trimming removed 0 bases from V and 4 bases from J, with 7 bases in between. The CDR3 DNA sequence: TGTGCCAGCAGCTTAGATGGGACATACAATGAGCAGTTCTTC. It specifies CASSLDGTYNEQFF.

This clonotype was detected a few times. The gene calls are TRBV12-3 or TRBV12-4 and TRBJ1-1; D remains ambiguous. This CDR3 has 16 amino acids. With 4 bases removed from V and 4 bases from J, the gap between germline ends came to 19 bases. The CDR3 DNA follows: TGTGCCAGCAGTTCCCGCCTGTGGGGTCGGTCCACTGAAGCTTTCTTT. The encoded protein is CASSSRLWGRSTEAFF.

This clonotype showed up just once. V usage is TRBV3-1 and J usage is TRBJ2-1; no definite D call. CDR3 size: 18 residues. V lost 1 base, J lost 0 bases, and 16 bases lay in between. Germline loops: CDR1 LGHDT, CDR2 YNNKEL (reference sequence). CDR3 nucleotides: TGTGCCAGCAGCCAAGGTCTAGGCGCGGCAAGCTCCTACAATGAGCAGTTCTTC. Amino acid sequence: CASSQGLGAASSYNEQFF.

This clonotype occurred a few times. This chain uses TRBV6-1 with TRBJ2-2; TRBD2 matches at 8 bases. V lost 2 bases, J lost 7 bases, and 3 bases stayed unmatched. The germline CDR1 and CDR2 sequences are MNHNS and SASEGT. The CDR3 runs to 14 residues. The CDR3 nucleotides read TGTGCCAGCAGTGAACGGGGGGGCTTCGGGGAGCTGTTTTTT. Its translation is CASSERGGFGELFF.

The chain couples TRBV4-3 to TRBJ1-1, with a weak D call TRBD1 (6 bases). CDR1 and CDR2 from the germline V gene are LGHNA and YSLEER. Between the trimmed V and J ends, which lost 1 base and 4 bases, there was a span of 13 bases. There are 15 residues in the CDR3. The DNA of the CDR3 is TGCGCCAGCAGCCAAGGTGCAGGGGTGATCACTGAAGCTTTCTTT. It is translated as CASSQGAGVITEAFF.

V and J are TRBV6-6 and TRBJ2-3, with no clear D. The V gene lost 0 bases and the J gene lost 6 bases, with 13 bases spanning the gap. Looked up from germline, CDR1 is MNHNY and CDR2 is SVGAGI (reference sequence). The CDR3 covers 15 residues. The chain's CDR3 is CASSYSMASPDTQYF. The CDR3 bases are TGTGCCAGCAGTTACTCCATGGCCTCACCGGATACGCAGTATTTT.

This chain uses TRBV18 with TRBJ2-7; 9 bases agree with TRBD1. J was trimmed by 5 bases and V by 4 bases; bases with no gene match: 6. The CDR3 contains 14 residues. CDR1 KGHSH and CDR2 LQKENI come from the germline V gene. The CDR3 loop is CASSLDRGTHEQYF. The CDR3 bases are TGTGCCAGCTCACTAGACAGGGGGACCCACGAGCAGTACTTC.

This clonotype has more than one count but fewer than ten. The chain recombines TRBV7-2 with TRBJ1-1; D not resolved. Trimming took off 1 base at V and 4 bases at J, with 13 bases between the two ends. Germline-derived CDR1 and CDR2 are SGHTA and FQGNSA. The CDR3 is 15 amino acids. The CDR3 bases are TGTGCCAGCAGCTTAGAGGTACCCGGGCTCACTGAAGCTTTCTTT. Its protein product is CASSLEVPGLTEAFF.

The chain recombines TRBV15 with TRBJ2-1; a weak D match, TRBD1 (6 bases). The CDR3 is made up of 14 amino acids. V shed 3 bases and J shed 6 bases, with 12 bases lying between them. Per germline, CDR1 LNHNV and CDR2 YYDKDF (reference sequence). The CDR3 spells CATSRPTGTNEQFF. The CDR3 region has the DNA TGTGCCACCAGCAGGCCCACAGGGACCAATGAGCAGTTCTTC.

This clonotype was recorded a few times. This rearrangement joins TRBV7-2 to TRBJ1-3; D not resolved. This CDR3 region has 14 residues. Germline-derived CDR1 and CDR2 are SGHTA and FQGNSA. V was pared by 5 bases and J by 0 bases, with 8 bases between. DNA for the CDR3: TGTGCCAGCAGCCCTAAGGGCTCTGGAAACACCATATATTTT. Its protein product is CASSPKGSGNTIYF.

This clonotype was observed a handful of times. The chain has TRBV15 and TRBJ2-1, with 8 nucleotides matching TRBD2. The CDR3 sequence is 15 residues long. The V segment lost 4 bases and the J segment 2 bases; nucleotides outside the gene matches: 4. Germline V gene data show CDR1 as LNHNV and CDR2 as YYDKDF (reference sequence). The CDR3 DNA reads as TGTGCCACCAGCACTCAGCGGGGGACCTACAATGAGCAGTTCTTC. This codes for CATSTQRGTYNEQFF.

This clonotype was detected only a few times. The J gene is TRBJ2-5, the V gene TRBV11-2; D unresolved. Germline values: CDR1 SGHAT, CDR2 FQNNGV. There are 13 residues in the CDR3. Trimming removed 3 bases from V and 3 bases from J, with 8 bases in between. The CDR3 region is CASSFHGEETQYF. The CDR3 nucleotides are TGTGCCAGCAGCTTTCACGGTGAAGAGACCCAGTACTTC.

This clonotype showed up just a few times. The chain links TRBV7-6 to TRBJ2-5; maybe TRBD2 (6 bases). Trimming removed 6 bases from V and 1 base from J, with 15 bases in between. This CDR3 has 15 residues. The germline V gene has CDR1 SGHVS and CDR2 FNYEAQ. CDR3 residues: CASSEITSLQETQYF. The CDR3 nucleotides are TGTGCCAGCAGTGAAATCACTAGCCTCCAAGAGACCCAGTACTTC.

The chain carries TRBV2 and TRBJ1-2; D might be TRBD1 (6 bases). CDR1 and CDR2 from the germline V gene are SNHLY and FYNNEI. The CDR3 loop spans 13 amino acids. Trimming left V 5 bases short and J 6 bases short, with 13 bases between. The CDR3 DNA is TGTGCCAGCAGTCCAGTCAGGGGAAATGGCTACACCTTC. Translated: CASSPVRGNGYTF.

The chain uses TRBV4-1 and TRBJ1-6, with D perhaps TRBD1 (6 bases). Germline CDR1 MGHRA, CDR2 YSYEKL. Trimming removed 1 base at V and 13 bases at J, with 17 bases between. The CDR3 loop spans 15 amino acids. The CDR3 DNA follows: TGCGCCAGCAGCCAAGGGGGGCCCGGGACTTCTCCCCTCCACTTT. The encoded protein is CASSQGGPGTSPLHF.

V usage is TRBV12-3 or TRBV12-4 and J usage is TRBJ2-1; 9 nucleotides align to TRBD2. V lost 5 bases, J lost 4 bases, and 6 bases stayed unmatched. The length of the CDR3 is 15 residues. DNA for the CDR3: TGTGCCAGCAGTCGGCGGGGGGGGGATTACAATGAGCAGTTCTTC. Residues: CASSRRGGDYNEQFF.

This clonotype was seen only a few times. The V call is TRBV10-1, the J call TRBJ1-5; D is perhaps TRBD1 (5 bases). This CDR3 region has 14 residues. Trimming stripped 3 bases from V and 1 base from J, with 7 bases between. Germline CDR1 and CDR2: WNHNN and SYGVQD (reference sequence). CDR3 region: CASSDEGSNQPQHF. CDR3 in DNA: TGCGCCAGCAGTGATGAGGGGAGCAATCAGCCCCAGCATTTT.

In its sample, this clonotype was seen a few times. V is TRBV5-5 and J is TRBJ1-1, with D perhaps TRBD1 (5 bases). V was pared by 4 bases and J by 4 bases, with 23 bases between. The CDR3 length is 17 residues. Germline V lookup: CDR1 SGHKS, CDR2 YYEKEE (reference sequence). In DNA, the CDR3 is TGTGCCAGCAGCCGGCCGGGAGAGGGGCGTTTGGTCACTGAAGCTTTCTTT. Translating gives CASSRPGEGRLVTEAFF.

A single count supports this clonotype. This sequence joins TRBV12-5 and TRBJ2-2; D ambiguous. V lost 0 bases to trimming and J lost 6 bases, with 5 bases between them. Germline CDR1 LGHNT, CDR2 FRNRAP. The CDR3 length is 13 residues. The CDR3 sequence: CASGLVFAGELFF. CDR3 nucleotides: TGTGCTAGTGGTTTGGTATTTGCCGGGGAGCTGTTTTTT.